Listed below are T cell receptor beta chains from one sample, sequenced in a study of PD-L1 blockade in urothelial cancer. Libraries were prepared by immunoSEQ multiplex PCR; TCRdb keeps only in-frame clonotypes and omits some of them. The table records over 45,000 clones, around 84% of them present only once. The sequencing here drew on PBMCs, taken around atezolizumab (anti-PD-L1) treatment. The source is a man in his forties or fifties with urothelial cancer. Each CDR3 is given with its conserved first and last residue. D genes are given only for firm matches. Clone sizes are given selectively: once, few, many, or a class where the clone is expanded.

V: TRBV28; D: .; size: .; J: TRBJ1-1; DNA: TGTGCCAGCAGTTCGGGGGGTTTGAACACTGAAGCTTTCTTT; CDR3: CASSSGGLNTEAFF
V: TRBV7-3; D: .; size: .; J: TRBJ2-1; DNA: TGTGCCAGCAGCCCATTTGGGGACTTGCTCAGTGAGCAGTTCTTC; CDR3: CASSPFGDLLSEQFF
V: TRBV2; D: TRBD2; size: .; J: TRBJ2-3; DNA: TGTGCCACCGGGACTAGCGGCACAGATACGCAGTATTTT; CDR3: CATGTSGTDTQYF
V: TRBV5-4; D: TRBD1; size: .; J: TRBJ1-5; DNA: TGTGCCAGCAGCCCGGACAGGGTGCAGCCCCAGCATTTT; CDR3: CASSPDRVQPQHF
V: TRBV2; D: TRBD1; size: .; J: TRBJ1-2; DNA: TGTGCCAGCCTTCTAGGACAGGGGAGTAGGAATGGCTACACCTTC; CDR3: CASLLGQGSRNGYTF
V: TRBV27; D: TRBD2; size: few; J: TRBJ2-7; DNA: TGTGCCAGCAGTTTATCGGGACTAGCGGGAAACGAGCAGTACTTC; CDR3: CASSLSGLAGNEQYF
V: TRBV9; D: .; size: .; J: TRBJ2-5; DNA: TGTGCCAGCAGCGTAGGAGTCCTGTTCCAAGAGACCCAGTACTTC; CDR3: CASSVGVLFQETQYF
V: TRBV28; D: .; size: .; J: TRBJ2-2; DNA: TGTGCCAGCAGTTTTCTGACTTCCACCGGGGAGCTGTTTTTT; CDR3: CASSFLTSTGELFF
V: TRBV27; D: .; size: .; J: TRBJ2-1; DNA: TGTGCCACCACTCCCGGAGATGGCGGGCGCAACAATGAGCAGTTCTTC; CDR3: CATTPGDGGRNNEQFF
V: TRBV5-1; D: TRBD2; size: .; J: TRBJ2-3; DNA: TGCGCCAGCAGCTTCCTACTAGCGGGAGCCGGAGATACGCAGTATTTT; CDR3: CASSFLLAGAGDTQYF
V: TRBV25-1; D: .; size: .; J: TRBJ1-6; DNA: TGTGCCAGCAGTGAATCAAGCCATAATTCACCCCTCCACTTT; CDR3: CASSESSHNSPLHF
V: TRBV19; D: .; size: .; J: TRBJ2-5; DNA: TGTGCCAGTAGTATTACACGTCGTCAAGAGACCCAGTACTTC; CDR3: CASSITRRQETQYF
V: TRBV28; D: .; size: .; J: TRBJ2-3; DNA: TGTGCCAGCAGTTCACGACACGTAGTTCGTAGCACAGATACGCAGTATTTT; CDR3: CASSSRHVVRSTDTQYF
V: TRBV30; D: .; size: .; J: TRBJ1-1; DNA: TGTGCCTGGAGGGCGGGGAGAGGGTTCGATTTGTTCTTATTT; CDR3: CAWRAGRGFDLFLF
V: TRBV7-9; D: .; size: .; J: TRBJ2-3; DNA: TGTGCCAGCAGCCCTCCCACAGATACGCAGTATTTT; CDR3: CASSPPTDTQYF
V: TRBV14; D: TRBD1; size: .; J: TRBJ1-2; DNA: TGTGCCAGCAGCCAAGAGCGACAGGGCTATGGCTACACCTTC; CDR3: CASSQERQGYGYTF